The TCR beta chain described here comes from a study of T-cell reconstitution after alpha-beta-depleted transplantation in children. CDR1 and CDR2 (germline): SGDLS, YYNGEE. The trim removed 4 bases at V and 4 bases at J, leaving 13 bases unmatched. CDR3 size: 16 residues. TCRbeta library preparation incorporated unique molecular identifiers. TCRdb reanalysed the PCR reads using MiXCR and keeps one entry per CDR3 protein. The sample lists approximately 420,000 distinct CDR3 sequences, 11% occurring once. The TCR sequence derives from a human donor who donated a stem cell graft to a child with acute myeloid leukemia. J is TRBJ2-5 and V is TRBV9; 7 positions agree with TRBD2. The specimen comprised PBMCs from the stem cell graft donor, sampled from the stem cell graft. The CDR3 bases are TGTGCCAGCAGCTTAGGGACTACTAGTAGCAGAGAGACCCAGTACTTC. It yields the protein CASSLGTTSSRETQYF.